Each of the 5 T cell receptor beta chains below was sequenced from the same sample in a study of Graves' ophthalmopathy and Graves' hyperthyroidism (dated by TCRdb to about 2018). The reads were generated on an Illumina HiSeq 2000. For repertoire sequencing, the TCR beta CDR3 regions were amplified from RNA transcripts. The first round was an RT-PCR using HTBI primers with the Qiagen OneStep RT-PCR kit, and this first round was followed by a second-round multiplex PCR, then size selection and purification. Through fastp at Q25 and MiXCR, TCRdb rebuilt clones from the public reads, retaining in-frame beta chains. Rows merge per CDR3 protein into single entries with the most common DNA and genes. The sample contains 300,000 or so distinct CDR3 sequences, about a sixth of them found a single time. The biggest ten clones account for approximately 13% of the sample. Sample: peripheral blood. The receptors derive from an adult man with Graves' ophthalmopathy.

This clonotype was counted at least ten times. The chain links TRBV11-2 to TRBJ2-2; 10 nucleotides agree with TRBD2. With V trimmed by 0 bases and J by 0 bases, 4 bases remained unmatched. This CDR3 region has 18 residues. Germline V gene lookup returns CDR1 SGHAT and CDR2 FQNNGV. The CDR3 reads CASSLDGLAVTNTGELFF. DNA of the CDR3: TGTGCCAGCAGCTTAGATGGACTAGCGGTGACGAACACCGGGGAGCTGTTTTTT.

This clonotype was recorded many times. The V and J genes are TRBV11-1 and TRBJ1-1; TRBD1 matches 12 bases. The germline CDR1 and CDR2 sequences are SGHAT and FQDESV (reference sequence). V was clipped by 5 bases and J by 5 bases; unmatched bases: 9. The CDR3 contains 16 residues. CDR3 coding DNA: TGTGCCAGCAGCCCTAGGAGGGACAGGGGGCGGACTGAAGCTTTCTTT. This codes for CASSPRRDRGRTEAFF.

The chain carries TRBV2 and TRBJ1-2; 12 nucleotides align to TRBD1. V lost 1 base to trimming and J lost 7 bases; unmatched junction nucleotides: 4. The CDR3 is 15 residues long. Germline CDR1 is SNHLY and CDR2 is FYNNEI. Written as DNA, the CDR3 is TGTGCCAGCAGTGAAGTGGGGACAGGGGGCCTTGGCTACACCTTC. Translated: CASSEVGTGGLGYTF.

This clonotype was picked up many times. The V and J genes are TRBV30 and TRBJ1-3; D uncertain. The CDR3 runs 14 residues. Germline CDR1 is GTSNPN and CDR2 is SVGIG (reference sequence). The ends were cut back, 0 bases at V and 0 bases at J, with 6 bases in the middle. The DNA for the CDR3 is TGTGCCTGGAGTGTACCAGTCTCTGGAAACACCATATATTTT. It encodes CAWSVPVSGNTIYF. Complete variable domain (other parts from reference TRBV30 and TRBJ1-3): SQTIHQWPATLVQPVGSPLSLECTVEGTSNPNLYWYRQAAGRGLQLLFYSVGIGQISSEVPQNLSASRPQDRQFILSSKKLLLSDSGFYLCAWSVPVSGNTIYFGEGSWLTVV.

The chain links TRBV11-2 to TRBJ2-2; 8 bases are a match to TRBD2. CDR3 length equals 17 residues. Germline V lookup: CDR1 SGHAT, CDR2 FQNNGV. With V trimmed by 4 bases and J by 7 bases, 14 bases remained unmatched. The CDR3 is CASSSLGASGGGGELFF. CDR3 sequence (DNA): TGTGCCAGCAGCTCGCTGGGGGCCAGCGGGGGCGGCGGGGAGCTGTTTTTT.